The rows below give T cell receptor beta chains drawn from one sample of a study of T cell repertoires in cytomegalovirus infection. A single record per CDR3 protein comes from TCRdb applying MiXCR to the reads. Of about 400,000 distinct CDR3 sequences in the sample, around a sixth were seen once. The source material was PBMCs. These receptors were collected from a human donor in good health (CMV status not recorded). Some clones in this sample may be carry-over from other donors' samples. Both conserved end residues are part of each CDR3. The D gene is left open where the match is weak. Size values are once, few and many counts, or a class for expanded clones, and some rows have none.

cdr3_length	clone_size	j_call	d_call	v_call	cdr3_nt	cdr3_aa
13	few	TRBJ1-3	NA	TRBV2	TGTGCCAGCAGCGGAGCGTCTGGAAACACCATATATTTT	CASSGASGNTIYF
13	many	TRBJ2-5	NA	TRBV7-7	TGTGCTAGCAGCTTTGGAGGTGCGGAGACCCAGTACTTC	CASSFGGAETQYF
16	NA	TRBJ1-1	NA	TRBV7-2	TGTGCCAGCAGCTTAGCCCCAGGGTATCTGAACACTGAAGCTTTCTTT	CASSLAPGYLNTEAFF
11	NA	TRBJ2-5	NA	TRBV29-1	TGCAGCGTTGCGATGGCGGAGACCCAGTACTTC	CSVAMAETQYF
15	few	TRBJ2-5	NA	TRBV5-4	TGTGCCAGCAGCGAGGTTTGGGGGGGCCTCGAGACCCAGTACTTC	CASSEVWGGLETQYF
15	NA	TRBJ1-1	NA	TRBV18	TGTGCCAGCTCACTGGGGACTCCTGGGGATGCTGAAGCTTTCTTT	CASSLGTPGDAEAFF
16	few	TRBJ2-1	NA	TRBV5-6	TGTGCCAGCAGCTTGGATCTCCTGGGCTCCTACAATGAGCAGTTCTTC	CASSLDLLGSYNEQFF
12	few	TRBJ2-1	NA	TRBV10-3	TGTGCCATCGGAAGTGGGCAGTCTGAGCAGTTCTTC	CAIGSGQSEQFF
14	many	TRBJ2-5	TRBD1	TRBV7-2	TGTGCCAGCAGCCGTACAGGGGGCGCGGAGACCCAGTACTTC	CASSRTGGAETQYF
17	many	TRBJ2-3	TRBD2	TRBV7-4	TGTGCCAGCAAGGGACGGGCGAAGCGGGAGGGCCAGAATACGCAGTATTTT	CASKGRAKREGQNTQYF
15	many	TRBJ2-7	TRBD2	TRBV12-3/TRBV12-4	TGTGCCAGCAGACCCGGACTAGCGGGAGAGTACGAGCAGTACTTC	CASRPGLAGEYEQYF
16	NA	TRBJ2-7	NA	TRBV5-1	TGCGCCAGCAGCTTGGCTCGGCTCGGCGGGCCCTACGAGCAGCACTTC	CASSLARLGGPYEQHF
13	NA	TRBJ2-1	TRBD2	TRBV2	TGTGCCAGTCTAGCGGGGGGGCTGAATGAGCAGTTCTTC	CASLAGGLNEQFF
16	many	TRBJ2-7	NA	TRBV7-2	TGTGCCAGCAGCTTAAGATTGGGGACGAGCACTTGGGAGCAGTACTTC	CASSLRLGTSTWEQYF
17	NA	TRBJ2-2	NA	TRBV7-2	TGTGCCAGCAGCTTGATCAGGAAGCGTAGGAACACCGGGGAGCTGTTTTTT	CASSLIRKRRNTGELFF
15	NA	TRBJ1-6	TRBD1	TRBV15	TGTGCCACCAGCGACCGACAGGGGCGGAATTCACCCCTCCACTTT	CATSDRQGRNSPLHF
13	few	TRBJ2-3	TRBD1	TRBV29-1	TGCAGCGTCAACGCCGGGACAGTGGACACGCAGTATTTT	CSVNAGTVDTQYF
17	few	TRBJ2-1	TRBD2	TRBV24-1	TGTGCCACCAGTGATTCCACTAGCGGGGGGGCCTACAATGAGCAGTTCTTC	CATSDSTSGGAYNEQFF
14	NA	TRBJ1-2	NA	TRBV10-3	TGTGCCATCAGTGAGTCAATAGAAGACTATGGCTACACCTTC	CAISESIEDYGYTF